The next 30 T cell receptor beta chains were all read from a single sample in a study of blood T cell repertoires in COVID-19. Libraries were prepared by immunoSEQ multiplex PCR; TCRdb keeps only in-frame clonotypes and omits some of them. The top ten hold around a quarter of the sample, which has 50,000 to 60,000 clones, less than 90% seen once. Input material: peripheral blood. The receptors were sampled from a human donor in a cohort sampled during active COVID-19.

This sequence joins TRBV18 and TRBJ2-3, with 9 bases aligning to TRBD1. The CDR3 contains 14 residues. With 6 bases clipped from V and 4 bases from J, the junction kept 5 bases outside the gene matches. Per the germline V gene, CDR1 is KGHSH and CDR2 is LQKENI. The CDR3 DNA follows: TGTGCCAGCTCCCAAGGACAGGGGCCAGATACGCAGTATTTT. The encoded protein is CASSQGQGPDTQYF.

The chain recombines TRBV7-2 with TRBJ2-3; 9 bases are a match to TRBD2. Germline lookup yields CDR1 SGHTA and CDR2 FQGNSA. The CDR3 covers 16 residues. V was pared by 1 base and J by 5 bases, with 7 bases of the junction left unmatched. CDR3 coding DNA: TGTGCCAGCAGCTTAGTGCGGCTAGCGGGAAGAGATACGCAGTATTTT. As protein: CASSLVRLAGRDTQYF.

The chain combines TRBV13 with TRBJ2-3, with TRBD2 identical over 7 bases. The CDR3 is made up of 18 amino acids. V trimming: 1 base; J trimming: 1 base; junction bases outside the gene matches: 11. CDR1 is PRHDT and CDR2 is FYEKMQ in the germline V gene (reference sequence). The CDR3 nucleotides read TGTGCCAGCAGCTTAGAGGCTAGGGCGGGACTACGCACAGATACGCAGTATTTT. This sequence encodes CASSLEARAGLRTDTQYF. Drawing the rest from reference TRBV13 and TRBJ2-3, the complete variable domain is AAGVIQSPRHLIKEKRETATLKCYPIPRHDTVYWYQQGPGQDPQFLISFYEKMQSDKGSIPDRFSAQQFSDYHSELNMSSLELGDSALYFCASSLEARAGLRTDTQYFGPGTRLTVL.

This chain joins TRBV5-1 and TRBJ2-3; perhaps TRBD1 as D (6 bases). V dropped 0 bases and J dropped 7 bases, with 9 bases sitting between them. The length of the CDR3 is 13 residues. The germline CDR1 and CDR2 sequences are SGHRS and YFSETQ. This CDR3 reads CASSLGQGNTQYF. CDR3 in DNA: TGCGCCAGCAGCTTGGGTCAGGGGAATACGCAGTATTTT. The full variable domain, rest sourced from reference TRBV5-1 and TRBJ2-3, is KAGVTQTPRYLIKTRGQQVTLSCSPISGHRSVSWYQQTPGQGLQFLFEYFSETQRNKGNFPGRFSGRQFSNSRSEMNVSTLELGDSALYLCASSLGQGNTQYFGPGTRLTVL.

This clone was counted between two and nine times. The chain has TRBV21-1 and TRBJ1-5; TRBD1, the table's D call, was not compared with the DNA. TRBV21-1 is a pseudogene segment. The CDR3 is 13 amino acids. For the CDR3, the DNA is TGTGCCAGCAGCTTGGCAGGTGATCAGCCCCAGCATTTT. Translating it yields CASSLAGDQPQHF.

The V and J genes are TRBV6-2 or TRBV6-3 and TRBJ2-1; 8 bases agree with TRBD2. The CDR3 spans 14 residues. V shed 2 bases and J 10 bases; nucleotides not matched to a gene: 7. CDR1 is MNHEY, CDR2 SVGEGT, per germline. Here the CDR3 DNA reads TGTGCCAGCAGTTACGACGTAGCGGGGAGGGAGCAGTTCTTC. Its translation is CASSYDVAGREQFF.

The V and J genes are TRBV5-1 and TRBJ2-1, with 8 bases identical to TRBD2. Germline CDR1 is SGHRS and CDR2 is YFSETQ. The CDR3 has 15 residues. V gave up 0 bases and J gave up 8 bases; unmatched junction bases: 7. This CDR3 reads CASSLEAGAVYEQFF. The CDR3 coding sequence is TGCGCCAGCAGCTTGGAAGCGGGGGCCGTGTATGAGCAGTTCTTC. Variable domain in full (rest from reference TRBV5-1 and TRBJ2-1): KAGVTQTPRYLIKTRGQQVTLSCSPISGHRSVSWYQQTPGQGLQFLFEYFSETQRNKGNFPGRFSGRQFSNSRSEMNVSTLELGDSALYLCASSLEAGAVYEQFFGPGTRLTVL.

The J gene is TRBJ2-3, the V gene TRBV7-2; D possibly corresponds to TRBD1 (6 bases). Per germline, CDR1 SGHTA and CDR2 FQGNSA. The CDR3 is made up of 14 amino acids. V gave up 5 bases and J gave up 11 bases, with 20 bases separating them. Written as DNA, the CDR3 is TGTGCCAGCAGCACCGGGGACACCCCACCCAGGCAGTATTTT. Amino acids: CASSTGDTPPRQYF.

This chain links TRBV27 with TRBJ1-4; TRBD1 aligns across 10 bases. There are 17 residues in the CDR3. Germline V gene lookup returns CDR1 MNHEY and CDR2 SMNVEV (reference sequence). J was trimmed by 2 bases and V by 5 bases; bases with no gene match: 8. Written as DNA, the CDR3 is TGTGCCAGCAGTGATTGGGACAGGGGCGCCACTAATGAAAAACTGTTTTTT. Amino acids: CASSDWDRGATNEKLFF.

V gene TRBV14 combines with J gene TRBJ2-1, with 7 bases matching TRBD2. Germline CDR1 is SGHDN and CDR2 is FVKESK. The V segment lost 4 bases and the J segment 5 bases; nucleotides outside the gene matches: 5. CDR3 size: 14 residues. The CDR3 protein is CASSPAGVDNEQFF. CDR3 sequence (DNA): TGTGCCAGCAGCCCCGCGGGGGTCGACAATGAGCAGTTCTTC.

The genes are TRBV30 and TRBJ2-7; 9 bases map to TRBD1. V lost 2 bases and J lost 6; bases outside the gene matches: 11. The V gene's germline CDR1 is GTSNPN and CDR2 SVGIG (reference sequence). CDR3 length: 15 amino acids. The CDR3 DNA sequence: TGTGCCTGGAGTCCGACCAAGGGACAGGGAGGCGAGCAGTACTTC. Protein sequence: CAWSPTKGQGGEQYF.

This rearrangement joins TRBV3-1 (or the pseudogene TRBV3-2) to TRBJ2-7; D perhaps matches TRBD1 (5 bases). The CDR3 consists of 11 residues. Per the germline V gene, CDR1 is LGHDT and CDR2 is YNNKEL (reference sequence). V lost 11 bases and J 4 bases, leaving 12 bases between the germline ends. In DNA form, the CDR3 reads TGTGCCGTGGGAAGGGGATACGAGCAGTACTTC. It specifies CAVGRGYEQYF.

The rearrangement uses TRBV30 and TRBJ1-6; no clear D. Germline CDR1 and CDR2: GTSNPN and SVGIG (reference sequence). The V end lost 3 bases, the J end lost 7 bases, and 10 bases lay between the germline ends. The CDR3 length is 13 residues. The chain's CDR3 is CAWRGTENSPLHF. The CDR3 DNA sequence: TGTGCCTGGAGGGGCACGGAAAATTCACCCCTCCACTTT.

The chain combines TRBV11-2 with TRBJ1-2, with 7 bases aligning to TRBD1. Germline values: CDR1 SGHAT, CDR2 FQNNGV. This CDR3 has 11 residues. The ends lost 3 bases at V and 13 bases at J; junction bases unmatched: 5. The CDR3 nucleotides read TGTGCCAGCAGCTTTACAGGGGATATCACCTTC. Amino acid sequence: CASSFTGDITF.

This chain joins TRBV5-1 and TRBJ1-1; D is undetermined. This CDR3 has 15 amino acids. V lost 0 bases, J lost 3 bases, and 12 bases lay in between. Germline values: CDR1 SGHRS, CDR2 YFSETQ. CDR3 DNA sequence: TGCGCCAGCAGCTTGGAGTCCAGATCATACACTGAAGCTTTCTTT. Protein: CASSLESRSYTEAFF.

This chain uses TRBV6-5 with TRBJ2-7; D may be TRBD1 (6 bases). The V end lost 3 bases, the J end lost 7 bases, and 16 bases lay between the germline ends. The CDR3 extends over 14 amino acids. Germline values: CDR1 MNHEY, CDR2 SVGAGI. The CDR3: CASSYSSRGDEQYV. As DNA, the CDR3 is TGTGCCAGCAGTTATTCATCCAGGGGCGATGAGCAGTACGTC.

The chain employs TRBV5-1 and TRBJ2-5; maybe TRBD2 (5 bases). Trimming stripped 0 bases from V and 6 bases from J, with 12 bases between. CDR1 and CDR2 (germline): SGHRS, YFSETQ. CDR3 size: 14 residues. The CDR3 spells CASSLDRDRKTQYF. CDR3 coding DNA: TGCGCCAGCAGCTTGGATCGGGATCGGAAGACCCAGTACTTC.

This rearrangement joins TRBV11-2 to TRBJ2-1; the D gene is possibly TRBD2 (6 bases). Germline CDR1 is SGHAT and CDR2 is FQNNGV. V gave up 2 bases and J gave up 0 bases, with 11 bases separating them. CDR3 length: 16 residues. CDR3 in amino acids: CASSLRPGDSYNEQFF. The CDR3 DNA reads TGTGCCAGCAGCTTAAGACCGGGAGACTCCTACAATGAGCAGTTCTTC.

This chain joins TRBV4-1 and TRBJ1-4; D is unclear. This CDR3 has 16 residues. V lost 0 bases to trimming and J lost 5 bases, with 13 bases between them. The germline CDR1 and CDR2 sequences are MGHRA and YSYEKL. The CDR3 loop reads CASSQDHTVVNEKLFF. The CDR3 DNA sequence: TGCGCCAGCAGCCAAGATCACACAGTAGTAAATGAAAAACTGTTTTTT.

The rearrangement uses TRBV28 and TRBJ1-6; D perhaps matches TRBD1 (6 bases). Looked up from germline, CDR1 is MDHEN and CDR2 is SYDVKM. This CDR3 is built from 15 residues. Trimming shortened V by 2 bases and J by 9 bases, and 14 bases separated the two germline ends. This CDR3 reads CASSLGGAHSSPLHF. The CDR3 DNA reads TGTGCCAGCAGTTTAGGGGGGGCGCATAGTTCACCCCTCCACTTT.

This sequence joins TRBV5-4 and TRBJ2-2; the match to TRBD1 covers 7 bases. V was clipped by 0 bases and J by 2 bases; unmatched bases: 1. Germline-derived CDR1 and CDR2 are SGHNT and YYREEE (reference sequence). CDR3 size: 15 residues. The CDR3 spells CASSLDRGNTGELFF. The CDR3 region has the DNA TGTGCCAGCAGCTTGGACAGGGGAAACACCGGGGAGCTGTTTTTT.

The chain carries TRBV24-1 and TRBJ2-5, with TRBD2 as a possible D gene (5 bases). This CDR3 has 15 residues. Germline V CDR1 and CDR2: KGHDR, SFDVKD. Trimming stripped 4 bases from V and 3 bases from J, with 14 bases between. For the CDR3, the DNA is TGTGCCACCAGTGACCGACGGGGAGCGGAAGAGACCCAGTACTTC. It yields the protein CATSDRRGAEETQYF.

The rearrangement links TRBV18 to TRBJ2-4; 12 positions agree with TRBD1. Per germline, CDR1 KGHSH and CDR2 LQKENI. The CDR3 consists of 16 residues. V was pared by 6 bases and J by 3 bases, with 6 bases of the junction left unmatched. The CDR3 bases are TGTGCCAGCTCCCTAGGGACAGGGGGCGTCAAAAACATTCAGTACTTC. Encoded protein: CASSLGTGGVKNIQYF.

The V call is TRBV3-1 (or the pseudogene TRBV3-2), the J call TRBJ2-5, with D possibly TRBD2 on 6 matching bases. V lost 1 base, J lost 3 bases, and 6 bases lay in between. The CDR3 is made up of 13 amino acids. The V gene's germline CDR1 is LGHDT and CDR2 YNNKEL (reference sequence). CDR3: CASSQASEETQYF. The CDR3 DNA reads as TGTGCCAGCAGCCAAGCTAGCGAAGAGACCCAGTACTTC.

This sequence joins TRBV6-5 and TRBJ2-4, with TRBD1 as a possible D gene (6 bases). The length of the CDR3 is 13 residues. Trimming removed 8 bases from V and 7 bases from J, with 15 bases in between. In germline, CDR1 is MNHEY, CDR2 SVGAGI. The CDR3 spells CASVGADRNIQYF. The CDR3, as DNA: TGTGCCAGCGTGGGGGCAGATCGGAACATTCAGTACTTC.

The chain joins TRBV7-7 to TRBJ2-2; TRBD2 aligns across 9 bases. Trimming took 3 bases from V and 2 from J; bases not matched to a gene: 10. The CDR3 covers 18 residues. Germline loops: CDR1 SSHAT, CDR2 FNYEAQ (reference sequence). The CDR3 bases are TGTGCCAGCAGCTTTCTTCCCGCTAGCGGGGTTAACACCGGGGAGCTGTTTTTT. This codes for CASSFLPASGVNTGELFF.

V usage is TRBV3-1 (or the pseudogene TRBV3-2) and J usage is TRBJ2-5; possibly TRBD2 for D (5 bases). V lost 0 bases and J lost 7, with 15 bases in between. The germline CDR1 and CDR2 sequences are LGHDT and YNNKEL (reference sequence). CDR3 length equals 15 residues. CDR3 residues: CASSQEWSGDMTQYF. DNA for the CDR3: TGTGCCAGCAGCCAAGAATGGTCCGGGGATATGACCCAGTACTTC.

The chain uses TRBV16 and TRBJ1-1, with a tentative D call TRBD1 (6 bases). V dropped 4 bases and J dropped 7 bases, with 13 bases sitting between them. The CDR3 is 13 residues long. The germline V gene has CDR1 KGHSY and CDR2 FQNENV. The CDR3 sequence is CASSPGQSIEAFF. In DNA, the CDR3 is TGTGCCAGCAGCCCCGGACAGTCGATTGAAGCTTTCTTT.

V and J are TRBV7-2 and TRBJ2-1; 13 bases line up with TRBD2. The CDR3 is made up of 16 amino acids. The germline CDR1 and CDR2 sequences are SGHTA and FQGNSA. V shed 5 bases and J 9 bases; nucleotides not matched to a gene: 10. The CDR3 nucleotides are TGTGCCAGCAGCCCGCGGACTAGCGGGAGTCTGGTTGAGCAGTTCTTC. Translating gives CASSPRTSGSLVEQFF.

The chain employs TRBV7-5 and TRBJ2-7; no check of the table's D call, TRBD1, against the DNA was made. TRBV7-5 counts as a pseudogene. The CDR3 contains 16 residues. This CDR3 reads CARSPNRGLGSYEQYV. In DNA form, the CDR3 reads TGTGCCAGAAGTCCTAACAGGGGGCTAGGCTCCTACGAGCAGTACGTC.